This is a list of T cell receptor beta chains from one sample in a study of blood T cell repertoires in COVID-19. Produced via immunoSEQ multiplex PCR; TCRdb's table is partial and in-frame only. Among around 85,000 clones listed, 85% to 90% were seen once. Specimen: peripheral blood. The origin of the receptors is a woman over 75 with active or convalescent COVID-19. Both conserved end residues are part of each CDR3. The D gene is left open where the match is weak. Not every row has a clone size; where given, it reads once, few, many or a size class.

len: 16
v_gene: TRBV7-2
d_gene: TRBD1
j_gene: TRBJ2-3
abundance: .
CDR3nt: TGTGCCAGCAGCCGGTCGGGACAGGGGGCAGCGGATACGCAGTATTTT
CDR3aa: CASSRSGQGAADTQYF

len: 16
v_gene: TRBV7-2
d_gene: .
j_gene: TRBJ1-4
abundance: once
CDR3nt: TGTGCCAGCAGCTTAGACGGTGCGGCAACTAATGAAAAACTGTTTTTT
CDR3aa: CASSLDGAATNEKLFF

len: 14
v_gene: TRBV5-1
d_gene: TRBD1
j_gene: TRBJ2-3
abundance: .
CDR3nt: TGCGCCAGCAGCTCCGGGACAGGACAACATACGCAGTATTTT
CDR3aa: CASSSGTGQHTQYF

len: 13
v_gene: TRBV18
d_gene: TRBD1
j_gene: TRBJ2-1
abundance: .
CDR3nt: TGTGCCAGCCACGGGACAGGGGTGCAGGAGCAGTTCTTC
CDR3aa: CASHGTGVQEQFF

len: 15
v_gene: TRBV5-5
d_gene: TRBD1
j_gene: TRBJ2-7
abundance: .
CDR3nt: TGTGCCAGCAGGCCGGGACAGGGGAGCTCCGACGAGCAGTACTTC
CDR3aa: CASRPGQGSSDEQYF

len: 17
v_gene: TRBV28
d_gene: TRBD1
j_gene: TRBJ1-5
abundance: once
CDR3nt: TGTGCCAGCAGTTTATGGGGACAGGGAAGGGGCAATCAGCCCCAGCATTTT
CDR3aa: CASSLWGQGRGNQPQHF

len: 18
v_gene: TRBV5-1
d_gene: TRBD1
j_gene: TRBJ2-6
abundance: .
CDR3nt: TGCGCCAGCAACTTACAGGGGTGGGAAAGCTCTGGGGCCAACGTCCTGACTTTC
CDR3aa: CASNLQGWESSGANVLTF

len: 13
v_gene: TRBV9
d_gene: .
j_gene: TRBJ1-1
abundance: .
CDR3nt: TGTGCCAGCAGATCATTCATGAACACTGAAGCTTTCTTT
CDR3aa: CASRSFMNTEAFF

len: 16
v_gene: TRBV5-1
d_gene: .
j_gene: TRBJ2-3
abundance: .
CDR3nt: TGCGCCAGCAGCTTGGTCCAGGGTATGGTGGGAGATACGCAGTATTTT
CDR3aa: CASSLVQGMVGDTQYF

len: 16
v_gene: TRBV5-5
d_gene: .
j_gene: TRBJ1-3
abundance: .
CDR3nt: TGTGCCAGCAGCTTGGCCGGGGGGCTTTCTGGAAACACCATATATTTT
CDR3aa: CASSLAGGLSGNTIYF